A single sample gave rise to the 21 T cell receptor beta chains below, sequenced in a study of OX40 agonist ivuxolimab in advanced cancers. Repertoires were generated with immunoSEQ multiplex PCR, while TCRdb's copy carries only in-frame clones and drops some. The repertoire includes some 87,000 clones, 90% of them detected once, and around 1.6% sits in the top ten. The sample in question was CD4+ or CD8+ T cells sorted from blood, obtained in a trial of the OX40 agonist ivuxolimab. These receptors all stem from an adult with an advanced solid tumor such as melanoma, head and neck, liver or kidney cancer.

The chain combines TRBV7-9 with TRBJ2-3; D is tentatively TRBD1 or TRBD2 (6 bases each). Trimming cost V 1 base and J 5 bases, with 10 bases left between them. The CDR3 covers 14 residues. Germline loops: CDR1 SEHNR, CDR2 FQNEAQ (reference sequence). CDR3 loop: CASSLEGGVDTQYF. DNA for the CDR3: TGTGCCAGCAGCTTAGAGGGGGGAGTAGATACGCAGTATTTT.

V and J are TRBV11-3 and TRBJ1-1; D is perhaps TRBD1 (5 bases). The ends were cut back, 0 bases at V and 0 bases at J, with 8 bases in the middle. The CDR3 loop spans 15 amino acids. Germline V gene lookup returns CDR1 SGHNT and CDR2 YENEEA. The CDR3 loop reads CASSLDAGMNTEAFF. The DNA for the CDR3 is TGTGCCAGCAGCTTAGATGCAGGGATGAACACTGAAGCTTTCTTT.

The J gene is TRBJ2-5, the V gene TRBV15; TRBD1 aligns across 7 bases. V was pared by 5 bases and J by 5 bases, with 11 bases of the junction left unmatched. The germline CDR1 and CDR2 sequences are LNHNV and YYDKDF (reference sequence). The CDR3 is 15 residues long. The CDR3 DNA follows: TGTGCCACCAGCCCCCGACAGGGACGAAGGGAGACCCAGTACTTC. This translates into CATSPRQGRRETQYF.

V gene TRBV15 combines with J gene TRBJ2-7; 13 nucleotides match TRBD2. V lost 6 bases to trimming and J lost 7 bases; unmatched junction nucleotides: 6. The CDR3 spans 14 residues. In germline, CDR1 is LNHNV, CDR2 YYDKDF (reference sequence). CDR3 sequence reads: CATRRTSGGWEQYF. Written as DNA, the CDR3 is TGTGCCACCAGGAGGACTAGCGGGGGTTGGGAGCAGTACTTC.

The V call is TRBV27, the J call TRBJ1-2; no firm D call. Germline V gene lookup returns CDR1 MNHEY and CDR2 SMNVEV (reference sequence). Trimming took off 2 bases at V and 4 bases at J, with 11 bases between the two ends. The CDR3 is 14 amino acids. The chain's CDR3 is CASSLRRQSYGYTF. In DNA form, the CDR3 reads TGTGCCAGCAGTTTACGGCGGCAGTCCTATGGCTACACCTTC.

J is TRBJ2-3 and V is TRBV4-2; TRBD2 matches 11 bases. Trimming removed 1 base from V and 5 bases from J; junction bases left unmatched: 14. The CDR3 loop spans 19 amino acids. Germline-derived CDR1 and CDR2 are LGHNA and YNFKEQ. CDR3 residues: CASSQVESSGRAAGDTQYF. As DNA, the CDR3 is TGTGCCAGCAGCCAAGTTGAGAGTAGCGGGAGGGCCGCCGGAGATACGCAGTATTTT.

The V gene is TRBV25-1, the J gene TRBJ1-1; weak D call: TRBD1 (5 bases). Deletions cut 1 base from V and 6 bases from J, with 15 bases between. This CDR3 has 15 amino acids. Germline values: CDR1 MGHDK, CDR2 SYGVNS. The CDR3 DNA reads as TGTGCCAGCAGTGAATTCTGGGACGCGGCTCCTGAAGCTTTCTTT. It is translated as CASSEFWDAAPEAFF. The variable domain in full, with the rest retrieved from reference TRBV25-1 and TRBJ1-1, is EADIYQTPRYLVIGTGKKITLECSQTMGHDKMYWYQQDPGMELHLIHYSYGVNSTEKGDLSSESTVSRIRTEHFPLTLESARPSHTSQYLCASSEFWDAAPEAFFGQGTRLTVV.

The rearrangement joins TRBV28 to TRBJ2-7; D might be TRBD2 (5 bases). Trimming cost V 7 bases and J 2 bases, with 9 bases left between them. Looked up from germline, CDR1 is MDHEN and CDR2 is SYDVKM. CDR3 length: 12 amino acids. The CDR3 is CASMRAPYEQYF. In DNA form, the CDR3 reads TGTGCCAGCATGCGGGCTCCCTACGAGCAGTACTTC.

Only one count was recorded for this clone. The chain is built from TRBV5-1 and TRBJ2-7; TRBD1 matches at 9 bases. Germline CDR1 is SGHRS and CDR2 is YFSETQ. The CDR3 has 15 amino acids. The V and J ends lost 3 bases and 7 bases, in that order; junction bases with no gene match: 11. CDR3 residues: CASSWGQGLVREQYF. The CDR3 bases are TGCGCCAGCAGCTGGGGACAGGGATTAGTTCGAGAGCAGTACTTC.

The gene calls are TRBV19 and TRBJ2-3; D may be TRBD2 (6 bases). This CDR3 has 17 residues. Deletions cut 5 bases from V and 1 base from J, with 19 bases between. Germline CDR1 and CDR2: LNHDA and SQIVND (reference sequence). The CDR3 DNA follows: TGTGCCAGTAGTGCCGATTGGGACTCGGCGGGCACAGATACGCAGTATTTT. This sequence encodes CASSADWDSAGTDTQYF.

The V call is TRBV5-8, the J call TRBJ2-7, with 11 bases that match TRBD1. The CDR3 is 15 amino acids. CDR1 is SGHTS and CDR2 is YDEGEE in the germline V gene. V lost 3 bases and J lost 4; bases outside the gene matches: 6. In DNA, the CDR3 is TGTGCCAGCAGCTGGGCCGGACAGGGGGCTTACGAGCAGTACTTC. Translated, it gives CASSWAGQGAYEQYF.

This clone appeared once. This rearrangement joins TRBV7-2 to TRBJ1-3, with 7 positions matching TRBD1. CDR3 size: 16 residues. Germline CDR1 reads SGHTA; CDR2 reads FQGNSA. Losses at the gene ends were 1 base for V and 1 base for J; bases not matched to a gene: 4. The CDR3 DNA reads TGTGCCAGCAGCTTAGGACCGACAGGGTCTGGAAACACCATATATTTT. Translated: CASSLGPTGSGNTIYF.

The rearrangement links TRBV19 to TRBJ2-5; 8 bases map to TRBD1. The CDR3 is 16 residues long. The V gene end was trimmed by 3 bases and the J gene end by 4 bases; junction bases not matched to a gene: 10. Germline CDR1 LNHDA, CDR2 SQIVND (reference sequence). CDR3 DNA: TGTGCCAGTAGTATCGCCCCAGGACAGGGCAGAGAGACCCAGTACTTC. Its translation is CASSIAPGQGRETQYF. The whole variable domain, filled in from reference TRBV19 and TRBJ2-5, reads DGGITQSPKYLFRKEGQNVTLSCEQNLNHDAMYWYRQDPGQGLRLIYYSQIVNDFQKGDIAEGYSVSREKKESFPLTVTSAQKNPTAFYLCASSIAPGQGRETQYFGPGTRLLVL.

This clone is a singleton in its sample. In DNA, the CDR3 is TGTGCCAGCAGCCGAGCGGGAGGGGACCCCTACGAGCAGTACTTC. It encodes CASSRAGGDPYEQYF. This rearrangement joins TRBV5-4 to TRBJ2-7; 10 positions match TRBD2. Germline assignment: CDR1 SGHNT and CDR2 YYREEE (reference sequence). After removal of 4 bases from V and 2 bases from J, the junction contained 6 bases not matched to a gene. This CDR3 comprises 15 residues. The full variable domain, with the rest looked up from reference TRBV5-4 and TRBJ2-7, is ETGVTQSPTHLIKTRGQQVTLRCSSQSGHNTVSWYQQALGQGPQFIFQYYREEENGRGNFPPRFSGLQFPNYSSELNVNALELDDSALYLCASSRAGGDPYEQYFGPGTRLTVT.

The gene calls are TRBV30 and TRBJ2-2; weak D call: TRBD1 (5 bases). Trimming removed 2 bases from V and 0 bases from J, with 13 bases in between. Per germline, CDR1 GTSNPN and CDR2 SVGIG (reference sequence). The CDR3 is made up of 16 amino acids. The CDR3 bases are TGTGCCTGGAGTCGTTGGGGCACAGCGAACACCGGGGAGCTGTTTTTT. The encoded protein is CAWSRWGTANTGELFF.

V and J are TRBV6-1 and TRBJ1-1; 7 bases map to TRBD1. J was trimmed by 0 bases and V by 7 bases; bases with no gene match: 5. There are 14 residues in the CDR3. Germline assignment: CDR1 MNHNS and CDR2 SASEGT. CDR3 nucleotides: TGTGCCAGCACACAGGGGCGCATGAACACTGAAGCTTTCTTT. It codes for CASTQGRMNTEAFF.

V is TRBV7-2 and J is TRBJ2-5; possibly TRBD2 for D (5 bases). Germline CDR1 is SGHTA and CDR2 is FQGNSA. The CDR3 consists of 15 residues. Between the trimmed V and J ends, which lost 5 bases and 5 bases, there was a span of 18 bases. CDR3 nucleotide sequence: TGTGCCAGCAGCCCCGAGGGCCAACCTGGGGAGACCCAGTACTTC. As protein: CASSPEGQPGETQYF.

The rearrangement joins TRBV6-5 to TRBJ2-7, with unresolved D. This CDR3 region has 12 residues. Between the trimmed V and J ends, which lost 5 bases and 1 base, there was a span of 6 bases. CDR1 and CDR2 (germline): MNHEY, SVGAGI. CDR3 sequence reads: CASSPHSYEQYF. The CDR3 DNA is TGTGCCAGCAGTCCTCATTCCTACGAGCAGTACTTC.

The gene calls are TRBV4-3 and TRBJ2-2; D gene unclear. The CDR3 consists of 14 residues. The V gene's germline CDR1 is LGHNA and CDR2 YSLEER. V was shortened by 0 bases and J by 1 base, with 3 bases between the two germline ends. The CDR3 DNA reads TGCGCCAGCAGCCAAGAATTGAACACCGGGGAGCTGTTTTTT. This sequence encodes CASSQELNTGELFF.

The chain combines TRBV4-3 with TRBJ2-1, with 10 positions matching TRBD2. With 4 bases clipped from V and 9 bases from J, the junction kept 12 bases outside the gene matches. This CDR3 spans 16 amino acids. The germline V gene has CDR1 LGHNA and CDR2 YSLEER. CDR3 nucleotides: TGCGCCAGCAGCCGCTTTGTAGCGGGAGGTTTGGGTGAGCAGTTCTTC. Translation gives CASSRFVAGGLGEQFF.

The rearrangement joins TRBV6-5 to TRBJ1-6, with D hard to call. Germline loops: CDR1 MNHEY, CDR2 SVGAGI. The V end was cut by 0 bases, the J end by 7 bases, with 13 bases between. The CDR3 covers 16 residues. CDR3 sequence reads: CASSYSRSRVNSPLHF. The CDR3 coding sequence is TGTGCCAGCAGTTACTCGCGATCTCGGGTGAATTCACCCCTCCACTTT.